What follows are 6 T cell receptor beta chains derived from one specimen sequenced in a study of breast tumors, draining lymph nodes, adjacent tissues. TCRdb processed the multiplex PCR reads anew with MiXCR; each CDR3 protein has one entry. The top ten clones hold around 10% of a sample with around 20,000 distinct CDR3 sequences, approximately 33% of them seen once. The specimen sequenced was breast tumor tissue. The receptors were sampled from a female donor with breast cancer. Some clones in this sample may be carry-over from other donors' samples.

This clonotype was seen ten or more times. The chain has TRBV2 and TRBJ2-3; D remains unclear. The CDR3 runs to 11 residues. Per the germline V gene, CDR1 is SNHLY and CDR2 is FYNNEI. The V and J ends lost 5 bases and 3 bases respectively, with 3 bases between them. The CDR3 bases are TGTGCCAGCAGTCTAACAGATACGCAGTATTTT. This sequence encodes CASSLTDTQYF.

This clonotype was recorded many times. The J gene is TRBJ2-6, the V gene TRBV5-1; maybe TRBD1 (6 bases). V lost 1 base and J 2 bases, leaving 10 bases between the germline ends. CDR1 and CDR2 from the germline V gene are SGHRS and YFSETQ. CDR3 size: 16 residues. CDR3 sequence (DNA): TGCGCCAGCAGCTTGAACGGACAGCCTGGGGCCAACGTCCTGACTTTC. Amino acid sequence: CASSLNGQPGANVLTF.

The sample holds many counts of this clonotype. The CDR3 sequence: CASSEESPVRELWADTQYF. In DNA form, the CDR3 reads TGTGCCAGCAGTGAAGAAAGCCCGGTGAGGGAGCTGTGGGCAGATACGCAGTATTTT. This sequence joins TRBV25-1 and TRBJ2-3, with D maybe TRBD2 (5 bases). Germline values: CDR1 MGHDK, CDR2 SYGVNS. The germline V and J ends were trimmed by 2 bases and 4 bases, with 25 bases remaining between them. The CDR3 sequence is 19 residues long. The variable domain in full, completed from reference TRBV25-1 and TRBJ2-3, reads EADIYQTPRYLVIGTGKKITLECSQTMGHDKMYWYQQDPGMELHLIHYSYGVNSTEKGDLSSESTVSRIRTEHFPLTLESARPSHTSQYLCASSEESPVRELWADTQYFGPGTRLTVL.

In regard to this clonotype: A read error may explain this, as a much larger clone is one base away. The CDR3 does not close with the conserved phenylalanine or tryptophan, likely indicating a read error. The rearrangement links TRBV20-1 to TRBJ1-6; the match to TRBD1 covers 8 bases. The germline gives CDR1 DFQATT, CDR2 SNEGSKA (reference sequence). Losses at the gene ends were 5 bases for V and 1 base for J; bases not matched to a gene: 4. The CDR3 has 15 amino acids. The CDR3 sequence is CSAGQGGSYNSPLHL. In nucleotides, the CDR3 is TGCAGTGCTGGACAGGGAGGGTCCTATAATTCACCCCTCCACTTG.

The rearrangement joins TRBV5-6 to TRBJ2-1, with D unclear. The CDR3 extends over 15 amino acids. Germline assignment: CDR1 SGHDT and CDR2 YYEEEE. The V end lost 2 bases, the J end lost 2 bases, and 11 bases lay between the germline ends. As DNA, the CDR3 is TGTGCCAGCAGCTTTAAGTTTCAGACCTACAATGAGCAGTTCTTC. Its protein is CASSFKFQTYNEQFF.

This clonotype was seen at least ten times. This chain links TRBV5-1 with TRBJ2-1, with a weak D call TRBD2 (5 bases). This CDR3 spans 12 amino acids. Trimming stripped 4 bases from V and 7 bases from J, with 9 bases between. In germline, CDR1 is SGHRS, CDR2 YFSETQ. This chain's CDR3 is CASSLQRNEQFF. CDR3 sequence (DNA): TGCGCCAGCAGCCTGCAGCGGAATGAGCAGTTCTTC.